This TCR beta chain was documented in a study of shared clonotypes between healthy human individuals. For the study at large: Plates per donor: three CD4 naive, three CD4 memory, two CD8 naive, one CD8 memory.

The CDR3 contains 18 residues. For every subset, genomic DNA was evenly distributed across several immunoSEQ plates. TCRdb's table, derived via immunoSEQ multiplex PCR, lists solely in-frame clones and lacks some. The table records more than 1,200,000 clones, approximately 98.5% of them present only once. This receptor was obtained from a man in his thirties or forties in good health. The chain joins TRBV21-1 to TRBJ2-5; TRBD1 is the table's D call and was not checked against the DNA. TRBV21-1 is assigned pseudogene status. Sequencing was done on a sample of naive CD4+ T cells sorted from blood. Subset described: CD45RA+ positively selected. CDR3 in amino acids: CASSNCLGTPGPQETQYF. CDR3 nucleotide sequence: TGTGCCAGCAGCAATTGCCTAGGGACACCCGGACCTCAAGAGACCCAGTACTTC.